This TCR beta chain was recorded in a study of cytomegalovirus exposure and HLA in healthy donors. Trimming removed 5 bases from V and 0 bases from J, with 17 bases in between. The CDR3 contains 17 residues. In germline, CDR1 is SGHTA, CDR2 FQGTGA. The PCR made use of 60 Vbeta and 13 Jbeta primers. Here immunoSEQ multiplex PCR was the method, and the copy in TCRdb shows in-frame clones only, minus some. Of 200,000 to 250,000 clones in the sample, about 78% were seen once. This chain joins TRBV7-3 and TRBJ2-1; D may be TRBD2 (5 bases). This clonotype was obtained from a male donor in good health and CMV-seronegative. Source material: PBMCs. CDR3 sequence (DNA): TGTGCCAGCAGCCAAAGCCGGACTTCGAGCTCCTACAATGAGCAGTTCTTC. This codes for CASSQSRTSSSYNEQFF. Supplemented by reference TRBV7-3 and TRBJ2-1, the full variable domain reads GAGVSQTPSNKVTEKGKYVELRCDPISGHTALYWYRQSLGQGPEFLIYFQGTGAADDSGLPNDRFFAVRPEGSVSTLKIQRTERGDSAVYLCASSQSRTSSSYNEQFFGPGTRLTVL.